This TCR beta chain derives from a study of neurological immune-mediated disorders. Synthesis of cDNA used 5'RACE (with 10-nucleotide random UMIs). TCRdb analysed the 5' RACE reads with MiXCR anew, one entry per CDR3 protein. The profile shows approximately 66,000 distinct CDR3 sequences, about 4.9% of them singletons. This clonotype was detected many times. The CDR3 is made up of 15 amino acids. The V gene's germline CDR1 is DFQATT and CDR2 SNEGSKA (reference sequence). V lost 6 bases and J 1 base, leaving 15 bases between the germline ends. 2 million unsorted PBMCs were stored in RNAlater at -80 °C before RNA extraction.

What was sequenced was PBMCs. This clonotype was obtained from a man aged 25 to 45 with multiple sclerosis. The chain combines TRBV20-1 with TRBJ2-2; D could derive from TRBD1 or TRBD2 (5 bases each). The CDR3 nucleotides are TGCAGTGCGACCGGCGGGCAGGGGAACACCGGGGAGCTGTTTTTT. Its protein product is CSATGGQGNTGELFF.